These 28 T cell receptor beta chains originate from one sample sequenced in a study of shared clonotypes between healthy human individuals. The naive CD8 fraction comprised CD45RO-negative cells positively selected for CCR7 and excluded terminally differentiated effector memory CD45RA+ cells. Measured with immunoSEQ multiplex PCR; TCRdb has only the in-frame clones, and not every one. The table has over 2 million clones, about 95% seen once. Sequenced material: naive CD8+ T cells sorted from blood. These receptors all come from a man aged 18-30 years in good health.

The table lists this clone with a count of one. The J gene is TRBJ2-3, the V gene TRBV7-8; 9 bases align to TRBD2. The germline V gene encodes CDR1 SGHVS and CDR2 FQNEAQ. V shed 2 bases, J shed 3 bases, and the junction held 9 bases outside the gene matches. CDR3 length: 17 amino acids. DNA of the CDR3: TGTGCCAGCAGCTTATTGGCGGCTAGCGGGAAGACAGATACGCAGTATTTT. Protein: CASSLLAASGKTDTQYF.

V is TRBV11-1 and J is TRBJ2-2; D is unclear. Germline CDR1 reads SGHAT; CDR2 reads FQDESV (reference sequence). The CDR3 is 14 amino acids. V lost 3 bases and J lost 5, with 10 bases in between. In DNA, the CDR3 is TGTGCCAGCAGCTTTGGCCCCCCAACCGGGGAGCTGTTTTTT. This codes for CASSFGPPTGELFF.

On this clone: Different DNA sequences within this sample yield the same CDR3. This rearrangement joins TRBV29-1 to TRBJ1-1, with D unresolved. Germline CDR1 reads SQVTM; CDR2 reads ANQGSEA. The CDR3 loop spans 11 amino acids. V lost 6 bases and J 1 base, leaving 6 bases between the germline ends. In DNA, the CDR3 is TGCAGCGTGGAGGCGAACACTGAAGCTTTCTTT. It is translated as CSVEANTEAFF. The full variable domain, completed using reference TRBV29-1 and TRBJ1-1, is SAVISQKPSRDICQRGTSLTIQCQVDSQVTMMFWYRQQPGQSLTLIATANQGSEATYESGFVIDKFPISRPNLTFSTLTVSNMSPEDSSIYLCSVEANTEAFFGQGTRLTVV.

Note on this clone: The same CDR3 is also encoded by other DNA sequences in this sample. The V call is TRBV6-1, the J call TRBJ2-7; 7 nucleotides line up with TRBD1. The V and J ends lost 6 bases and 2 bases, in that order; junction bases with no gene match: 4. Looked up from germline, CDR1 is MNHNS and CDR2 is SASEGT. The CDR3 sequence is 13 residues long. The CDR3 sequence is CASRVRGPYEQYF. Written as DNA, the CDR3 is TGTGCCAGCAGGGTTAGGGGGCCCTACGAGCAGTACTTC.

This rearrangement joins TRBV2 to TRBJ2-7, with D possibly TRBD2 on 7 matching bases. The CDR3 consists of 14 residues. Trimming cost V 3 bases and J 3 bases, with 12 bases left between them. The V gene's germline CDR1 is SNHLY and CDR2 FYNNEI. CDR3 sequence reads: CASSDAGASYEQYF. CDR3 nucleotide sequence: TGTGCCAGCAGTGACGCGGGGGCGAGCTACGAGCAGTACTTC.

The rearrangement links TRBV27 to TRBJ2-7, with TRBD1 identical over 8 bases. Germline CDR1 is MNHEY and CDR2 is SMNVEV (reference sequence). This CDR3 contains 14 residues. V dropped 3 bases and J dropped 5; count of bases not matched to a gene: 6. The CDR3 sequence: CASSFQGAFHEQYF. The CDR3 DNA follows: TGTGCCAGCAGTTTCCAGGGGGCTTTCCACGAGCAGTACTTC.

The CDR3 DNA reads as TGTGCCAGCAGCCAAGCGGGGGGGCTCTACAATGAGCAGTTCTTC. This translates into CASSQAGGLYNEQFF. This rearrangement joins TRBV14 to TRBJ2-1, with TRBD2 matching 8 bases. The J segment lost 3 bases and the V segment lost 1 base, leaving 2 bases of the junction unmatched. CDR1 and CDR2 (germline): SGHDN, FVKESK. The CDR3 consists of 15 residues.

This rearrangement joins TRBV7-2 to TRBJ2-7, with D perhaps matching TRBD1 (5 bases). Trimming left V 1 base short and J 3 bases short, with 13 bases between. Germline-derived CDR1 and CDR2 are SGHTA and FQGNSA. The CDR3 runs 15 residues. The CDR3 is CASSLGAGQSYEQYF. DNA of the CDR3: TGTGCCAGCAGCTTAGGGGCAGGGCAAAGCTACGAGCAGTACTTC.

Concerning this clone: The sample has other DNA sequences that encode this CDR3 too. V and J are TRBV5-6 and TRBJ2-7; 8 nucleotides align to TRBD2. The germline V gene has CDR1 SGHDT and CDR2 YYEEEE. V was clipped by 4 bases and J by 1 base; unmatched bases: 7. This CDR3 has 15 amino acids. CDR3: CASSPGPGGSYEQYF. CDR3 in DNA: TGTGCCAGCAGCCCGGGGCCGGGAGGGTCCTACGAGCAGTACTTC. Variable domain in full (rest from reference TRBV5-6 and TRBJ2-7): DAGVTQSPTHLIKTRGQQVTLRCSPKSGHDTVSWYQQALGQGPQFIFQYYEEEERQRGNFPDRFSGHQFPNYSSELNVNALLLGDSALYLCASSPGPGGSYEQYFGPGTRLTVT.

The chain uses TRBV28 and TRBJ2-7, with 9 bases lining up with TRBD1. J lost 5 bases, V lost 2 bases, and 4 bases had no gene match. The CDR3 sequence is 14 residues long. CDR1 is MDHEN, CDR2 SYDVKM, per germline. CDR3 DNA sequence: TGTGCCAGCAGTTTAACCACAGGGGGCAACGAGCAGTACTTC. Its protein product is CASSLTTGGNEQYF.

The chain couples TRBV10-3 to TRBJ2-5, with D hard to call. V lost 4 bases, J lost 0 bases, and 9 bases lay in between. Germline V CDR1 and CDR2: ENHRY, SYGVKD. The CDR3 is 14 amino acids. DNA of the CDR3: TGTGCCATCAGTGGTCGTGCTAACCAAGAGACCCAGTACTTC. Protein product: CAISGRANQETQYF.

Here the CDR3 DNA reads TGTGCCAGCAGCGCGCAATGGGACCGGGGCACAGATACGCAGTATTTT. This codes for CASSAQWDRGTDTQYF. V is TRBV9 and J is TRBJ2-3; D might be TRBD1 or TRBD2, each matching 5 bases. Germline values: CDR1 SGDLS, CDR2 YYNGEE. This CDR3 is built from 16 residues. Between the trimmed V and J ends, which lost 3 bases and 1 base, there was a span of 15 bases.

This clone appeared a few times. The same CDR3 also results from other DNA sequences found in this sample. The CDR3 coding sequence is TGTGCCAGCAGCCCTCTCACTGAAGCTTTCTTT. This translates into CASSPLTEAFF. This chain links TRBV7-9 with TRBJ1-1; D is ambiguous. The germline V gene has CDR1 SEHNR and CDR2 FQNEAQ (reference sequence). V was trimmed by 5 bases and J by 4 bases, leaving 5 bases between them. The CDR3 totals 11 residues.

This chain links TRBV4-3 with TRBJ2-4, with 12 bases lining up with TRBD1. Trimming took 4 bases from V and 9 from J; bases not matched to a gene: 7. Germline assignment: CDR1 LGHNA and CDR2 YSLEER. This CDR3 comprises 15 residues. The chain's CDR3 is CASSPGTGGLGIQYF. The CDR3 nucleotides read TGCGCCAGCAGCCCCGGGACAGGGGGCTTGGGCATTCAGTACTTC.

A note on this clone: Relative to the germline gene, one junction end is altered; a read error may explain this. This sample includes further DNA sequences coding for the same CDR3. The chain joins TRBV6-5 to TRBJ2-1; D is unclear. Germline V CDR1 and CDR2: MNHEY, SVGAGI. This CDR3 contains 10 residues. CDR3 nucleotides: TGTGCCAGCAGTTACAACGAGCAGTTCTTC. This codes for CASSYNEQFF.

CDR3: CASSPGLAGLTSYNEQFF. DNA of the CDR3: TGTGCCAGCAGTCCCGGACTAGCGGGATTGACCTCCTACAATGAGCAGTTCTTC. The gene calls are TRBV2 and TRBJ2-1; TRBD2 aligns across 12 bases. V lost 5 bases to trimming and J lost 0 bases; unmatched junction nucleotides: 8. This CDR3 contains 18 residues. Germline loops: CDR1 SNHLY, CDR2 FYNNEI.

The chain joins TRBV7-8 to TRBJ2-5, with TRBD2 identical over 8 bases. Losses at the gene ends were 1 base for V and 3 bases for J; bases not matched to a gene: 10. CDR1 SGHVS and CDR2 FQNEAQ come from the germline V gene. The CDR3 consists of 17 residues. The CDR3 protein is CASSLEPGGAEEETQYF. DNA of the CDR3: TGTGCCAGCAGCTTAGAGCCCGGGGGGGCCGAGGAAGAGACCCAGTACTTC.

The CDR3 region is CASSERADRGEKLFF. CDR3 coding DNA: TGTGCCAGCAGTGAAAGGGCGGACAGGGGTGAAAAACTGTTTTTT. This rearrangement joins TRBV6-1 to TRBJ1-4, with TRBD1 matching over 9 bases. This CDR3 comprises 15 residues. Germline V lookup: CDR1 MNHNS, CDR2 SASEGT. V trimming: 2 bases; J trimming: 7 bases; junction bases outside the gene matches: 5.

This chain connects TRBV4-3 to TRBJ2-7; D ambiguous. The V end lost 0 bases, the J end lost 7 bases, and 16 bases lay between the germline ends. Germline assignment: CDR1 LGHNA and CDR2 YSLEER. The CDR3 has 15 residues. The CDR3 DNA follows: TGCGCCAGCAGCCAAGATCATCCACCTGCTACGGAGCAGTACTTC. It translates to CASSQDHPPATEQYF.

The chain combines TRBV7-2 with TRBJ2-2; D might be TRBD2 (6 bases). Deletions cut 2 bases from V and 5 bases from J, with 12 bases between. From germline, CDR1 is SGHTA and CDR2 FQGNSA. CDR3 length: 15 amino acids. The CDR3 coding sequence is TGTGCCAGCAGCTTACCGGGACTCATAACCGGGGAGCTGTTTTTT. As protein: CASSLPGLITGELFF.

The rearrangement joins TRBV10-3 to TRBJ1-5, with D possibly TRBD1 on 6 matching bases. The CDR3 spans 12 residues. Germline CDR1 reads ENHRY; CDR2 reads SYGVKD. Between the trimmed V and J ends, which lost 7 bases and 9 bases, there was a span of 13 bases. CDR3 bases: TGTGCCATCAAACAGGGAACGGGGCCCCAGCATTTT. It codes for CAIKQGTGPQHF.

On this clone: This same CDR3 is encoded by further DNA sequences in the sample. The V gene is TRBV29-1, the J gene TRBJ2-5, with 8 bases lining up with TRBD1. The germline CDR1 and CDR2 sequences are SQVTM and ANQGSEA. Trimming at V came to 2 bases and at J to 6 bases, leaving 2 bases not matched to a gene. The length of the CDR3 is 12 residues. CDR3 amino acids: CSVEQGAKTQYF. The DNA for the CDR3 is TGCAGCGTTGAACAGGGGGCGAAGACCCAGTACTTC.

The rearrangement links TRBV9 to TRBJ2-7; D is ambiguous. V was trimmed by 0 bases and J by 0 bases, leaving 10 bases between them. This CDR3 has 15 residues. Per the germline V gene, CDR1 is SGDLS and CDR2 is YYNGEE. CDR3 nucleotide sequence: TGTGCCAGCAGCGTAGCTTATGGAAGCTCCTACGAGCAGTACTTC. Translated: CASSVAYGSSYEQYF.

Turning to this clone: Distinct nucleotide sequences in the sample also encode this CDR3. The chain links TRBV9 to TRBJ1-2; D is perhaps TRBD1 (5 bases). Looked up from germline, CDR1 is SGDLS and CDR2 is YYNGEE. The CDR3 consists of 14 residues. Trimming removed 0 bases at V and 2 bases at J, with 8 bases between. The CDR3 region is CASSVGDGNYGYTF. The CDR3 DNA sequence: TGTGCCAGCAGCGTAGGGGACGGAAACTATGGCTACACCTTC.

The rearrangement links TRBV6-6 to TRBJ2-2; D not resolved. The CDR3 has 12 residues. In germline, CDR1 is MNHNY, CDR2 SVGAGI (reference sequence). V dropped 7 bases and J dropped 5 bases, with 8 bases sitting between them. This CDR3 is CASTGQTGELFF. As DNA, the CDR3 is TGTGCCAGCACCGGGCAAACCGGGGAGCTGTTTTTT.

This sequence joins TRBV6-5 and TRBJ2-2, with TRBD2 as a possible D gene (5 bases). Trimming shortened V by 2 bases and J by 5 bases, and 12 bases separated the two germline ends. The CDR3 consists of 15 residues. Germline V gives CDR1 MNHEY, CDR2 SVGAGI. CDR3 region: CASSYTSSLTGELFF. In DNA, the CDR3 is TGTGCCAGCAGTTACACTAGTTCCTTAACCGGGGAGCTGTTTTTT.

The chain couples TRBV9 to TRBJ2-1, with 8 bases fitting TRBD1. With 4 bases clipped from V and 9 bases from J, the junction kept 6 bases outside the gene matches. CDR1 is SGDLS, CDR2 YYNGEE, per germline. The CDR3 runs to 13 residues. CDR3 sequence reads: CASSLRTGSEQFF. The CDR3 DNA is TGTGCCAGCAGCCTAAGGACAGGGAGTGAGCAGTTCTTC.

As DNA, the CDR3 is TGTGCCAGCAGTTCCTTCCCGACAGGGGAGGCGAATGAGCAGTTCTTC. It translates to CASSSFPTGEANEQFF. The V gene is TRBV6-5, the J gene TRBJ2-1; 8 bases line up with TRBD1. The J segment lost 7 bases and the V segment lost 4 bases, leaving 12 bases of the junction unmatched. Germline CDR1 and CDR2: MNHEY and SVGAGI. The CDR3 is 16 amino acids.